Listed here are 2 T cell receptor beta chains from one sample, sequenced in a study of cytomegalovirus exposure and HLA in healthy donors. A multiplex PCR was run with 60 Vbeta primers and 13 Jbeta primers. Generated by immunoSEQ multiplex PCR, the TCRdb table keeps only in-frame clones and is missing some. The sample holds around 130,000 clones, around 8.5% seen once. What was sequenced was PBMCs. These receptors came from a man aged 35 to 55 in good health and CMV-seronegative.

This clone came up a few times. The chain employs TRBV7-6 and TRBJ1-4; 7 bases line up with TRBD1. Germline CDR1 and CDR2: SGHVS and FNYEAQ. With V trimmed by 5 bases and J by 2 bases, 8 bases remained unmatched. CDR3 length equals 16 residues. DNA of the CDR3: TGTGCCAGCAGCCCATCGACAGGGTGGACTAATGAAAAACTGTTTTTT. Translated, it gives CASSPSTGWTNEKLFF.

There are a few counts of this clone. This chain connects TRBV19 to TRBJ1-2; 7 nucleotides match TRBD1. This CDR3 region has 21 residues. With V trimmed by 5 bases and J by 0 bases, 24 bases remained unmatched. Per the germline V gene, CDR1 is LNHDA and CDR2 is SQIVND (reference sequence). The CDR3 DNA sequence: TGTGCCAGTAGTGCAAATTCCCCTCTCCGACAGGGCAAAACAGCTAACTATGGCTACACCTTC. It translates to CASSANSPLRQGKTANYGYTF.